This TCR beta chain was sequenced in a study of T cell repertoires in cytomegalovirus infection. General study points: The ex vivo response was dominated by HLA-C-restricted CMV-specific TCR beta clonotypes.

This clonotype was counted at least ten times. What it binds is not known. TCRdb re-called the reads with MiXCR, one entry per CDR3 protein. The table records roughly 280,000 distinct CDR3 sequences, approximately 8.3% of them present only once. CDR3 length equals 16 residues. V was trimmed by 2 bases and J by 0 bases, leaving 13 bases between them. From germline, CDR1 is MDHEN and CDR2 SYDVKM. The sequenced sample consisted of PBMCs. This TCR derives from a human donor in good health (CMV status not recorded). Some clones in this sample may be carry-over from other donors' samples. V usage is TRBV28 and J usage is TRBJ1-1; D remains unclear. The CDR3, as DNA: TGTGCCAGCAGTTTAAACGACCTAATCATGAACACTGAAGCTTTCTTT. As protein: CASSLNDLIMNTEAFF.